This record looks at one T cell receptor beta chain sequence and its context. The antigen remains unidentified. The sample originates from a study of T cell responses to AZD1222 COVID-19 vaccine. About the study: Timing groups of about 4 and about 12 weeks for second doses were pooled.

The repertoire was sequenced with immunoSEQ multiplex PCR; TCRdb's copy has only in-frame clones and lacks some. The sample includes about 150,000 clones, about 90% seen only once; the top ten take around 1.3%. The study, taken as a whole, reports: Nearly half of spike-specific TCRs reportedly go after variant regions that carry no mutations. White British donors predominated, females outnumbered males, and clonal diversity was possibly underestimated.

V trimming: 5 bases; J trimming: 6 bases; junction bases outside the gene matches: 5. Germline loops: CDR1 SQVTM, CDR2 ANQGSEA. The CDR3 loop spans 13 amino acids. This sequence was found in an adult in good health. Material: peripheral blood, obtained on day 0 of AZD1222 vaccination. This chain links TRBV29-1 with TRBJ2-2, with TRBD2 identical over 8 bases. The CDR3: CSVQPLAAGELFF. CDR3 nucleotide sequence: TGCAGCGTTCAACCACTAGCGGCCGGGGAGCTGTTTTTT.